This T cell receptor (beta chain) is drawn from a study of shared clonotypes between healthy human individuals. Germline V CDR1 and CDR2: LNHDA, SQIVND (reference sequence). CDR3 length: 13 residues. Trimming removed 7 bases from V and 2 bases from J, with 9 bases in between. The naive CD8 subset, CD45RO-negative cells positively selected for CCR7, excluded terminally differentiated effector memory CD45RA+ cells. Template for every sorted-subset replicate PCR totaled 200 to 250 ng DNA, 30,000 to 35,000 T cell genomes. Assay used: immunoSEQ multiplex PCR; TCRdb lists only in-frame clones, some missing. The table shows nearly 2 million clones, with roughly 94% occurring only once.

V gene TRBV19 combines with J gene TRBJ1-5, with D perhaps TRBD1 (5 bases). The receptor was derived from a man between 18 and 35 years old in good health. The specimen was naive CD8+ T cells sorted from blood. The CDR3 is CASTQQGNQPQHF. The CDR3 nucleotides are TGTGCCAGTACCCAACAGGGCAATCAGCCCCAGCATTTT.